This T cell receptor beta chain was profiled in a study of blood T cell repertoires in COVID-19. Study-level information: Researchers got acute and convalescent COVID-19 samples from the United States, Italy and Spain. PBMCs, B-cell-depleted T cells, or T cells provided the cDNA or gDNA that made up the material.

V shed 4 bases and J 3 bases; nucleotides not matched to a gene: 3. Germline CDR1 and CDR2: SGHVS and FQNEAQ. This CDR3 region has 14 residues. Per the study methods: The assay estimated nucleated cells by amplifying reference gene primers. This table comes from immunoSEQ multiplex PCR, and its TCRdb copy is limited to in-frame clones, with some not included. D and trimming were read from the DNA, whereas the V and J calls and clone size are those reported in that table. This table holds 250,000 or so clones, less than 90% found once. The rearrangement uses TRBV7-8 and TRBJ1-1, with 9 nucleotides matching TRBD1. The specimen was peripheral blood. The sequence was obtained from a man aged 60 to 75 with acute or convalescent COVID-19. The CDR3 reads CASSSGQGDTEAFF. In DNA, the CDR3 is TGTGCCAGCAGCTCGGGACAGGGAGACACTGAAGCTTTCTTT. The complete variable domain, with remaining parts taken from reference TRBV7-8 and TRBJ1-1, reads GAGVSQSPRYKVAKRGQDVALRCDPISGHVSLFWYQQALGQGPEFLTYFQNEAQLDKSGLPSDRFFAERPEGSVSTLKIQRTQQEDSAVYLCASSSGQGDTEAFFGQGTRLTVV.